The 30 T cell receptor beta chains listed next were all sequenced from one sample in a study of T cells after posttransplantation cyclophosphamide. Using immunoSEQ multiplex PCR, the repertoire was profiled, and TCRdb retains in-frame clones only, with some absent. The sample includes roughly 21,000 clones, nearly 99% of them seen just once. The sample consisted of naive CD8+ T cells sorted from PBMCs. The source is a man in his forties in good health, CMV-negative, and a related stem cell transplant donor.

The chain employs TRBV5-8 and TRBJ2-5, with TRBD2 identical over 9 bases. The DNA end lines up better with TRBJ2-7; the J call may be wrong. The CDR3 totals 15 residues. Per the germline V gene, CDR1 is SGHTS and CDR2 is YDEGEE. The DNA of the CDR3 is TGTGCCAGCAGCCCGACTAGCGGAAGCTCCTACGAGCAGTACTTC. Protein product: CASSPTSGSSYEQYF.

This clone was detected once. The J gene is TRBJ1-1, the V gene TRBV11-2; 7 bases are shared with TRBD1. Germline loops: CDR1 SGHAT, CDR2 FQNNGV. Losses at the gene ends were 5 bases for V and 1 base for J; bases not matched to a gene: 7. CDR3 length equals 15 residues. This CDR3 reads CASSPWTGKNTEAFF. The DNA for the CDR3 is TGTGCCAGCAGCCCGTGGACAGGAAAGAACACTGAAGCTTTCTTT.

The chain couples TRBV27 to TRBJ2-5, with 7 bases lining up with TRBD2. Matching the DNA end better, TRBJ2-7 makes the J call doubtful. This CDR3 has 14 residues. Germline CDR1 reads MNHEY; CDR2 reads SMNVEV (reference sequence). CDR3 nucleotides: TGTGCCAGCAGCGCTAGCGGAGGCGGCTACGAGCAGTACTTC. Residues: CASSASGGGYEQYF.

The genes are TRBV18 and TRBJ1-2, with 10 positions matching TRBD1. This CDR3 has 14 amino acids. Germline loops: CDR1 KGHSH, CDR2 LQKENI. Trimming took 2 bases from V and 3 from J; bases not matched to a gene: 0. The CDR3 sequence is CASSPGTGDYGYTF. CDR3 coding DNA: TGTGCCAGCTCACCAGGGACAGGGGACTATGGCTACACCTTC.

This CDR3 reads CASSPVAFGGYEQYF. CDR3 in DNA: TGCGCCAGCAGCCCGGTGGCCTTTGGCGGCTACGAGCAGTACTTC. The rearrangement links TRBV5-1 to TRBJ2-7; D not resolved. The V and J ends lost 4 bases and 3 bases respectively, with 17 bases between them. CDR3 length: 15 amino acids. Germline V gives CDR1 SGHRS, CDR2 YFSETQ.

The chain recombines TRBV14 with TRBJ2-7, with a weak D call TRBD1 (5 bases). The V and J ends lost 0 bases and 5 bases respectively, with 23 bases between them. Germline-derived CDR1 and CDR2 are SGHDN and FVKESK. The CDR3 sequence is 18 residues long. The CDR3 sequence is CASSQDVEVERTIHEQYF. For the CDR3, the DNA is TGTGCCAGCAGCCAAGATGTCGAAGTGGAGAGGACAATCCACGAGCAGTACTTC.

The genes are TRBV15 and TRBJ1-1; 7 bases are shared with TRBD1. V was clipped by 3 bases and J by 1 base; unmatched bases: 2. This CDR3 spans 14 amino acids. CDR1 and CDR2 from the germline V gene are LNHNV and YYDKDF (reference sequence). CDR3 sequence: CATSSGQANTEAFF. As DNA, the CDR3 is TGTGCCACCAGCAGCGGACAGGCGAACACTGAAGCTTTCTTT.

This chain joins TRBV10-3 and TRBJ2-2, with 9 nucleotides matching TRBD1. V was pared by 10 bases and J by 2 bases, with 5 bases of the junction left unmatched. The germline CDR1 and CDR2 sequences are ENHRY and SYGVKD. The CDR3 is 14 residues long. CDR3 region: CASHRGLNTGELFF. CDR3 coding DNA: TGTGCCAGCCACAGGGGGCTAAACACCGGGGAGCTGTTTTTT.

The chain links TRBV19 to TRBJ1-1; D is unresolved. This CDR3 has 14 amino acids. CDR1 LNHDA and CDR2 SQIVND come from the germline V gene (reference sequence). V lost 4 bases, J lost 4 bases, and 13 bases lay in between. CDR3: CASSNGRVGTEAFF. The CDR3 DNA is TGTGCCAGTAGTAATGGTCGGGTGGGCACTGAAGCTTTCTTT.

V and J are TRBV2 and TRBJ2-5; a possible D gene is TRBD1 (5 bases). The end of the DNA is better explained by TRBJ2-7, so the J call may be wrong. The germline V gene encodes CDR1 SNHLY and CDR2 FYNNEI. The CDR3 consists of 15 residues. This CDR3 is CASSAPDRSSYEQYF. CDR3 coding DNA: TGTGCCAGCAGTGCCCCAGACAGAAGCTCCTACGAGCAGTACTTC.

The chain employs TRBV11-2 and TRBJ2-1; no clear D gene. V was trimmed by 2 bases and J by 5 bases, leaving 7 bases between them. Per the germline V gene, CDR1 is SGHAT and CDR2 is FQNNGV. There are 13 residues in the CDR3. CDR3 nucleotide sequence: TGTGCCAGCAGCTTAAGCCCTGACAATGAGCAGTTCTTC. This sequence encodes CASSLSPDNEQFF.

The J gene is TRBJ2-5, the V gene TRBV6-6; TRBD2 matches at 10 bases. The V gene end was trimmed by 0 bases and the J gene end by 5 bases; junction bases not matched to a gene: 6. Germline CDR1 MNHNY, CDR2 SVGAGI (reference sequence). CDR3 length: 16 residues. DNA of the CDR3: TGTGCCAGCAGTTACTCGAAAACTAGCGGGGACGAGACCCAGTACTTC. Amino acids: CASSYSKTSGDETQYF.

CDR3 loop: CSVLEGSYTEAFF. The CDR3 region has the DNA TGCAGCGTTTTGGAGGGGAGCTACACTGAAGCTTTCTTT. This chain uses TRBV29-1 with TRBJ1-1, with D maybe TRBD1 (5 bases). Germline V lookup: CDR1 SQVTM, CDR2 ANQGSEA. This CDR3 is 13 amino acids long. V was clipped by 5 bases and J by 3 bases, with 13 bases between them.

The rearrangement uses TRBV30 and TRBJ2-7, with a weak D call TRBD2 (5 bases). Germline loops: CDR1 GTSNPN, CDR2 SVGIG (reference sequence). The CDR3 extends over 13 amino acids. With 0 bases removed from V and 4 bases from J, the gap between germline ends came to 10 bases. CDR3 sequence reads: CAWSVSSGYEQYF. CDR3 sequence (DNA): TGTGCCTGGAGTGTGTCTTCGGGGTACGAGCAGTACTTC.

Comments on this clone: The junction and the germline gene differ at one end; a read error may be behind it. The chain recombines TRBV7-9 with TRBJ2-7; TRBD2 aligns across 10 bases. This CDR3 has 14 amino acids. Germline loops: CDR1 SEHNR, CDR2 FQNEAQ (reference sequence). CDR3 in amino acids: CASSTTPGLAVTDF. The DNA of the CDR3 is TGTGCCAGCAGCACGACCCCCGGACTAGCGGTTACCGACTTC.

This chain joins TRBV2 and TRBJ2-7; D remains ambiguous. Trimming stripped 7 bases from V and 6 bases from J, with 13 bases between. CDR3 size: 12 residues. The germline gives CDR1 SNHLY, CDR2 FYNNEI. CDR3 coding DNA: TGTGCCAGCATTAGAAATCTCGCCGAGCAGTACTTC. Its translation is CASIRNLAEQYF. The variable domain in full, with the rest retrieved from reference TRBV2 and TRBJ2-7, is EPEVTQTPSHQVTQMGQEVILRCVPISNHLYFYWYRQILGQKVEFLVSFYNNEISEKSEIFDDQFSVERPDGSNFTLKIRSTKLEDSAMYFCASIRNLAEQYFGPGTRLTVT.

V gene TRBV29-1 combines with J gene TRBJ2-7; TRBD2 aligns across 8 bases. Germline V gene data show CDR1 as SQVTM and CDR2 as ANQGSEA. V trimming: 4 bases; J trimming: 5 bases; junction bases outside the gene matches: 7. The CDR3 extends over 13 amino acids. CDR3 loop: CSVAGGELHEQYF. The CDR3 bases are TGCAGCGTTGCGGGAGGGGAATTACACGAGCAGTACTTC.

J is TRBJ2-1 and V is TRBV7-9; 10 bases are shared with TRBD2. With 3 bases clipped from V and 4 bases from J, the junction kept 15 bases outside the gene matches. Germline CDR1 is SEHNR and CDR2 is FQNEAQ (reference sequence). CDR3 length: 19 amino acids. The CDR3 loop is CASSFSIAGGGAGYNEQFF. The CDR3 region has the DNA TGTGCCAGCAGCTTTTCCATAGCGGGAGGTGGTGCGGGTTACAATGAGCAGTTCTTC. Full variable domain (outside the CDR3, taken from reference TRBV7-9 and TRBJ2-1): DTGVSQNPRHKITKRGQNVTFRCDPISEHNRLYWYRQTLGQGPEFLTYFQNEAQLEKSRLLSDRFSAERPKGSFSTLEIQRTEQGDSAMYLCASSFSIAGGGAGYNEQFFGPGTRLTVL.

The chain couples TRBV27 to TRBJ1-2; perhaps TRBD1 as D (5 bases). CDR3 length: 11 residues. Looked up from germline, CDR1 is MNHEY and CDR2 is SMNVEV (reference sequence). V shed 9 bases and J shed 8 bases, with 13 bases lying between them. The CDR3 here is CASWGGGGYTF. The CDR3 coding sequence is TGTGCCAGTTGGGGGGGTGGCGGCTACACCTTC.

This rearrangement joins TRBV20-1 to TRBJ2-7; D gene uncertain. The CDR3 has 10 residues. Per the germline V gene, CDR1 is DFQATT and CDR2 is SNEGSKA (reference sequence). Trimming took 4 bases from V and 6 from J, leaving 7 bases between them. The CDR3 coding sequence is TGCAGTGCTATTTCCCTCGAGCAGTACTTC. Its translation is CSAISLEQYF.

The chain is built from TRBV28 and TRBJ2-6; a weak D match, TRBD1 (5 bases). Deletions cut 4 bases from V and 2 bases from J, with 9 bases between. The germline V gene encodes CDR1 MDHEN and CDR2 SYDVKM. This CDR3 has 15 amino acids. CDR3 bases: TGTGCCAGCAGTTCCAGGGTCCCTGGGGCCAACGTCCTGACTTTC. This sequence encodes CASSSRVPGANVLTF.

The chain recombines TRBV7-9 with TRBJ2-7; TRBD1 matches at 11 bases. Germline V gene sequence: CDR1 SEHNR, CDR2 FQNEAQ (reference sequence). The CDR3 runs 16 residues. The trim removed 4 bases at V and 5 bases at J, leaving 10 bases unmatched. The CDR3 DNA follows: TGTGCCAGCAGCTCGGTATACGGACAGGGGGCGCACGAGCAGTACTTC. Translation gives CASSSVYGQGAHEQYF.

CDR3 residues: CASSPPSGVLAGQPNTGELFF. CDR3 nucleotides: TGTGCCAGCAGTCCCCCCTCCGGGGTACTAGCGGGACAACCCAACACCGGGGAGCTGTTTTTT. The J gene is TRBJ2-2, the V gene TRBV28; the match to TRBD2 covers 10 bases. After removal of 5 bases from V and 2 bases from J, the junction contained 20 bases not matched to a gene. Germline CDR1 MDHEN, CDR2 SYDVKM. The CDR3 is 21 amino acids.

This clone is a singleton in its sample. V is TRBV27 and J is TRBJ2-1; D perhaps matches TRBD2 (6 bases). Looked up from germline, CDR1 is MNHEY and CDR2 is SMNVEV (reference sequence). CDR3 size: 14 residues. The ends were cut back, 2 bases at V and 12 bases at J, with 17 bases in the middle. The CDR3 is CASSLEVRGFGQFF. The CDR3 DNA follows: TGTGCCAGCAGTTTAGAAGTGCGGGGTTTTGGGCAGTTCTTC.

The chain has TRBV19 and TRBJ2-7; TRBD1 aligns across 11 bases. CDR3 length: 14 amino acids. The trim removed 5 bases at V and 5 bases at J, leaving 5 bases unmatched. From germline, CDR1 is LNHDA and CDR2 SQIVND (reference sequence). In DNA, the CDR3 is TGTGCCAGTAGTGCCGGGACAGGGGGGCACGAGCAGTACTTC. Translation gives CASSAGTGGHEQYF.

The chain has TRBV5-4 and TRBJ2-7, with D unresolved. V gave up 4 bases and J gave up 5 bases, with 10 bases separating them. The germline V gene encodes CDR1 SGHNT and CDR2 YYREEE (reference sequence). This CDR3 has 12 amino acids. CDR3 sequence: CASSLYADEQYF. Here the CDR3 DNA reads TGTGCCAGCAGCCTCTACGCGGACGAGCAGTACTTC.

As regards this clone: This CDR3 is missing its conserved last phenylalanine or tryptophan, likely due to a read error. This chain joins TRBV19 and TRBJ1-1; D remains ambiguous. Germline CDR1 reads LNHDA; CDR2 reads SQIVND (reference sequence). V shed 3 bases and J shed 11 bases, with 10 bases lying between them. There are 11 residues in the CDR3. The CDR3, as DNA: TGTGCCAGTAGTATCCCCGGCGGGGCTTTCGTT. It is translated as CASSIPGGAFV.

The J gene is TRBJ1-2, the V gene TRBV9, with D uncertain. V dropped 4 bases and J dropped 0 bases, with 10 bases sitting between them. The CDR3 has 14 amino acids. Per the germline V gene, CDR1 is SGDLS and CDR2 is YYNGEE. CDR3 bases: TGTGCCAGCAGCCCGCTGGCCCCTAACTATGGCTACACCTTC. Protein sequence: CASSPLAPNYGYTF.

The chain carries TRBV27 and TRBJ1-1, with D perhaps matching TRBD1 (6 bases). Trimming left V 3 bases short and J 7 bases short, with 15 bases between. The CDR3 has 14 amino acids. Germline lookup yields CDR1 MNHEY and CDR2 SMNVEV (reference sequence). The CDR3 nucleotides read TGTGCCAGCAGTTTGAAACGGACAGTGCTTGAAGCTTTCTTT. Protein product: CASSLKRTVLEAFF.

This chain connects TRBV18 to TRBJ2-2; 8 bases fit TRBD1. The length of the CDR3 is 18 residues. V was clipped by 2 bases and J by 2 bases; unmatched bases: 10. The germline CDR1 and CDR2 sequences are KGHSH and LQKENI. Here the CDR3 DNA reads TGTGCCAGCTCACCAGTGACAGGGGTGCCTAAAAACACCGGGGAGCTGTTTTTT. This gives the protein CASSPVTGVPKNTGELFF.